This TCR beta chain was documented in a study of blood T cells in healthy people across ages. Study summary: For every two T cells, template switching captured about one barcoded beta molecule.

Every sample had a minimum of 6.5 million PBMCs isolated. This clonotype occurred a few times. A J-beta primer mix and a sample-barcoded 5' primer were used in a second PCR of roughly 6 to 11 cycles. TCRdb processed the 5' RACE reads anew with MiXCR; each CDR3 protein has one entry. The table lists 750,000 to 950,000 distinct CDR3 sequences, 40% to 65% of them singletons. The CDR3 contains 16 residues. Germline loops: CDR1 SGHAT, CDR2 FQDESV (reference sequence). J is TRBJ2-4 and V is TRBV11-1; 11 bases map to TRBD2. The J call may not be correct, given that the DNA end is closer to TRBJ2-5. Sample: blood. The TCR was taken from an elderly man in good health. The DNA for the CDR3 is TGTGCCAGCAGCTTAACTAGCGGGAGAGGTGGAGAGACCCAGTACTTC. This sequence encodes CASSLTSGRGGETQYF.